The rows below give T cell receptor beta chains drawn from one sample of a study of cytomegalovirus exposure and HLA in healthy donors. The data were produced by immunoSEQ multiplex PCR, yet TCRdb's version contains in-frame clones alone and is incomplete. The sample lists under 85,000 clones, 74% occurring once. The source material was PBMCs. All receptors derive from a woman under 40 in good health and CMV-seropositive. Both conserved end residues are part of each CDR3. A D gene is named only where the DNA matches it firmly. Size is omitted from some rows. Given values are once, few, many or a class for expanded clones.

j_call clone_size d_call v_call cdr3_nt cdr3_aa
TRBJ1-4 - - TRBV27 TGTGCCAGCAGGAAGGGGCAGGCAACTAATGAAAAACTGTTTTTT CASRKGQATNEKLFF
TRBJ1-2 - - TRBV30 TGTGCCTGGTCCGTGGGGGGAACAGGCCATAACTATGGCTACACCTTC CAWSVGGTGHNYGYTF
TRBJ1-2 few - TRBV29-1 TGCAGCGTAGGTGAATCCGGGACAACCTTC CSVGESGTTF
TRBJ2-1 - TRBD1 TRBV7-6 TGTGCCAGCAGCCTAATGACAGGGGTATACAATGAGCAGTTCTTC CASSLMTGVYNEQFF
TRBJ2-7 - - TRBV6-1 TGTGCCAGCAGACTCAGGGGACCCTACGAGCAGTACTTC CASRLRGPYEQYF
TRBJ2-7 - TRBD2 TRBV6-5 TGTGCCAGCAGGCTAGCGGGAGGGCCCTCGCGCGAGCAGTACTTC CASRLAGGPSREQYF
TRBJ1-1 - TRBD1 TRBV30 TGTGCCTGGAGAAGGCGAGGACAGGGGGCTTGGGTTGCTTTCTTT CAWRRRGQGAWVAFF
TRBJ2-7 - TRBD2 TRBV29-1 TGCAGCGTTCGACATTGGACTAGCTCCTACGAGCAGTACTTC CSVRHWTSSYEQYF
TRBJ2-5 - - TRBV9 TGTGCCAGCACCCTGGGGAGGGGGGCTTTAAAAGAGACCCAGTACTTC CASTLGRGALKETQYF
TRBJ1-4 - - TRBV4-2 TGTGCCAGCAGCTCTCGGGGGTATGAAAAACTGTTTTTT CASSSRGYEKLFF
TRBJ2-7 - - TRBV9 TGTGCCAGCAGCGTTTCGGGGTCTGCAACTTCCTACGAGCAGTACTTC CASSVSGSATSYEQYF
TRBJ1-2 - TRBD1 TRBV6-5 TGTGCCAGCAGTTACCGGACAGGGGGCAACTATGGCTACACCTTC CASSYRTGGNYGYTF
TRBJ1-5 - TRBD1 TRBV6-6 TGTGCCAGCATCAAAGGGGGCAACCAGGGACAGCCCCAGCATTTT CASIKGGNQGQPQHF
TRBJ2-7 - TRBD1 TRBV29-1 TGCAGCGCCACGGACAGGGTTTACGAGCAGTACTTC CSATDRVYEQYF
TRBJ2-6 - TRBD2 TRBV2 TGTGCCAGCAGTGTCGGCGGGAGGGCCCTTGGGGCCAACGTCCTGACTTTC CASSVGGRALGANVLTF
TRBJ1-2 - - TRBV7-8 TGTGCCAGCAGCTTAGCTCGGGGATACTATGGCTACACCTTC CASSLARGYYGYTF
TRBJ2-7 - - TRBV30 TGTGCCTGGAGTGACGGGAGTTGGGACGAGCAGTACTTC CAWSDGSWDEQYF
TRBJ2-7 few - TRBV28 TGTGCCAGCAGTTTAGTGGAGGACTACGAGCAGTACTTC CASSLVEDYEQYF
TRBJ1-1 - - TRBV5-1 TGCGCCAGCAGCTTAGGCGACTTGAACACTGAAGCTTTCTTT CASSLGDLNTEAFF
TRBJ1-5 few - TRBV30 TGTGCCTACAGTGACTATAGCAATCAGCCCCAGCATTTT CAYSDYSNQPQHF
TRBJ1-1 - - TRBV4-2 TGTGCCAGCAGCCAAGAAGGCAGGGCCACTGAAGCTTTCTTT CASSQEGRATEAFF